This T cell receptor (beta chain) was identified during a study of blood T cell repertoires in COVID-19. Across the study: PBMCs, B-cell-depleted T cells, or T cells provided the cDNA or gDNA that made up the material.

Adults between about 18 and 89 years of age took part from fewer than 30 US areas. Assignment of participants to cohorts was predicated upon participant-reported clinical history. Recovery meant two consecutive negative NP/OP PCR tests, professional clearance, or resolved symptoms. Here immunoSEQ multiplex PCR was the method, and the copy in TCRdb shows in-frame clones only, minus some. Of 220,000 or so clones in the sample, around 88% were seen once. Germline V gene lookup returns CDR1 ENHRY and CDR2 SYGVKD. The length of the CDR3 is 15 residues. Trimming took 3 bases from V and 0 from J; bases not matched to a gene: 4.

This TCR came from a woman between 50 and 59 years old who had recovered from COVID-19. The chain joins TRBV10-3 to TRBJ2-7, with TRBD1 matching 8 bases. The sequenced material came from PBMCs or T cells enriched from blood (not recorded which). The CDR3 sequence is CAISDWTGSSYEQYF. The CDR3 DNA follows: TGTGCCATCAGTGATTGGACAGGGAGCTCCTACGAGCAGTACTTC.